Shown below are 13 T cell receptor beta chains from a single sample sequenced in a study of tissue T cells after allogeneic stem cell transplantation (dated by TCRdb to between 2021 and 2022). The library was obtained by the immunoSEQ multiplex PCR assay. Imported from immuneACCESS, the table was reduced by TCRdb to in-frame sequences with V and J called. These copies leave out some clones; in studies compared against another copy, an unresolved V gene accounts for under half, and the cause of the remainder is not known. Present in this sample are 5,500 to 9,000 clones, 45% to 55% of which were seen just once. In total, the top ten clones hold roughly 3.9% of the sample. The time point label on this specimen signifies: mouse harvest day 7 after allogeneic transplant. Mouse grafts consisting of 10^7 T-cell-depleted bone marrow cells combined with 10^6 splenic CD5+ T cells were administered by tail vein injection.

The sequencing sample was made of gut tissue. The receptor source for this set is a female BALB/c mouse given C57BL/6 T cells with graft-versus-host disease after an allogeneic hematopoietic cell transplant.

This clone was counted between two and nine times. Any gene name here is a mouse gene name. The CDR3 is cut off 1 residue early in the read; its end comes from the germline J gene. This rearrangement joins TRBV31 to TRBJ1-1, with a weak D call TRBD1 (5 bases). Germline V CDR1 and CDR2: GKSSPN, SITVG. Between the trimmed V and J ends, which lost 1 base and 4 bases, there was a span of 7 bases. This CDR3 has 12 amino acids. CDR3 in amino acids: CAWSPGSTEVFF. The CDR3 DNA, read in part, is TGTGCCTGGAGTCCAGGGAGCACAGAAGTCTTC. Combining the CDR3 with reference TRBV31 and TRBJ1-1 gives the whole variable domain AQTIHQWPVAEIKAVGSPLSLGCTIKGKSSPNLYWYWQATGGTLQQLFYSITVGQVESVVQLNLSASRPKDDQFILSTEKLLLSHSGFYLCAWSPGSTEVFFGKGTRLTVV.

In this sample, this clone turned up a few times. Gene and germline names: mouse. Read data end 1 residue before the CDR3 end; the end is taken from the germline J gene. The J gene is TRBJ2-1, the V gene TRBV16, with 7 bases that match TRBD1. This CDR3 contains 15 residues. Losses at the gene ends were 5 bases for V and 1 base for J; bases not matched to a gene: 5. Per the germline V gene, CDR1 is SGHSA and CDR2 is FRNQAP. The CDR3 sequence: CASSDTGENYAEQFF. The covered CDR3 bases are TGTGCAAGCAGCGATACAGGGGAAAACTATGCTGAGCAGTTC.

About this clone: Gene names denote mouse genes. The CDR3 end falls 1 residue outside the read, so it is completed with the germline J gene. This rearrangement joins TRBV26 to TRBJ2-3; D is ambiguous. V was clipped by 3 bases and J by 5 bases, with 3 bases between them. The CDR3 length is 11 residues. CDR1 KGHPV and CDR2 FQNQEV come from the germline V gene (reference sequence). The CDR3 DNA, read in part, is TGTGCCAGCAGTCTTGGAGAAACGCTGTAT. Its translation: CASSLGETLY. The CDR3 in full is CASSLGETLYF. The full variable domain, in which reference TRBV26 and TRBJ2-3 provide the parts outside the CDR3, is NSKVIQTPRYLVKGQGQKAKMRCIPEKGHPVVFWYQQNKNNEFKFLINFQNQEVLQQIDMTEKRFSAECPSNSPCSLEIQSSEAGDSALYLCASSLGETLYFGSGTRLTVL.

Concerning this clone itself: Germline and genes: mouse. The CDR3 end lies 1 residue beyond the end of the read and is filled in from the germline J gene. The genes are TRBV26 and TRBJ2-1; tentatively, D is TRBD1 (6 bases). This CDR3 has 14 amino acids. Trimming took off 5 bases at V and 2 bases at J, with 10 bases between the two ends. CDR1 KGHPV and CDR2 FQNQEV come from the germline V gene (reference sequence). The covered CDR3 bases are TGTGCCAGCAGTTCCGGGACACACTATGCTGAGCAGTTC. This codes for CASSSGTHYAEQF. The CDR3 in its entirety is CASSSGTHYAEQFF.

This clone was seen a few times. The gene names here belong to mouse. The CDR3 end falls 1 residue outside the read, so it is completed with the germline J gene. V gene TRBV2 combines with J gene TRBJ1-2, with D maybe TRBD1 (5 bases). The ends were cut back, 5 bases at V and 0 bases at J, with 7 bases in the middle. The CDR3 extends over 13 amino acids. CDR1 and CDR2 (germline): LGHNA, YSYQKL. Partial CDR3 DNA: TGTGCCAGCAGCAGACAGACAAACTCCGACTACACC. The encoded protein is CASSRQTNSDYT. The entire CDR3 reads CASSRQTNSDYTF.

A word on this clone: Each gene name is a mouse one. The covered CDR3 bases are TGTGCAAGCAGCGCGACAGCAAACTCCGACTACACC. Residues: CASSATANSDYT. The full CDR3 sequence reads CASSATANSDYTF. The J gene is TRBJ1-2, the V gene TRBV16, with TRBD1 as a possible D gene (5 bases). The read ends 1 residue shy of where the CDR3 ends; the end is completed using the germline J gene. Between the trimmed V and J ends, which lost 5 bases and 0 bases, there was a span of 7 bases. CDR3 length equals 13 residues. Germline assignment: CDR1 SGHSA and CDR2 FRNQAP.

With respect to this clone: Mouse germline and gene names are used. The read gets to within 1 residue of the CDR3 end, and the germline J gene fills in the rest. The V gene is TRBV16, the J gene TRBJ2-4; D gene ambiguous. Germline CDR1 and CDR2: SGHSA and FRNQAP. This CDR3 spans 12 amino acids. V lost 3 bases, J lost 6 bases, and 7 bases lay in between. CDR3 DNA, as far as it was read: TGTGCAAGCAGCTTGGCCCTGAACACCTTGTAC. Protein product: CASSLALNTLY. The entire CDR3 sequence reads CASSLALNTLYF.

A note on this clone: These gene names are mouse names. The CDR3 is cut off 1 residue early in the read; its end comes from the germline J gene. The V gene is TRBV13-3, the J gene TRBJ2-1, with D maybe TRBD2 (7 bases). This CDR3 is 14 amino acids long. The V and J ends lost 2 bases and 4 bases respectively, with 10 bases between them. Germline V CDR1 and CDR2: NNHDY, SYVADS. The DNA read from the CDR3 is TGTGCCAGCAGTGAAGGGGGGGTTTATGCTGAGCAGTTC. This sequence encodes CASSEGGVYAEQF. The full CDR3 sequence reads CASSEGGVYAEQFF.

This clone was counted only a few times. Mouse names are used for the genes. The CDR3 end falls 1 residue outside the read, so it is completed with the germline J gene. The sample carries other DNA sequences with the same CDR3. The V call is TRBV26, the J call TRBJ2-3; D unclear. This CDR3 has 12 amino acids. Per the germline V gene, CDR1 is KGHPV and CDR2 is FQNQEV (reference sequence). Between the trimmed V and J ends, which lost 3 bases and 0 bases, there was a span of 1 base. CDR3: CASSLSAETLYF. The sequenced CDR3 bases are TGTGCCAGCAGTCTAAGTGCAGAAACGCTGTAT. Full variable domain (outside the CDR3, taken from reference TRBV26 and TRBJ2-3): NSKVIQTPRYLVKGQGQKAKMRCIPEKGHPVVFWYQQNKNNEFKFLINFQNQEVLQQIDMTEKRFSAECPSNSPCSLEIQSSEAGDSALYLCASSLSAETLYFGSGTRLTVL.

This clone was seen a few times. Germline and genes: mouse. The read ends 1 residue shy of where the CDR3 ends; the end is completed using the germline J gene. The V call is TRBV24, the J call TRBJ2-7; D ambiguous. Germline CDR1 KGHTA, CDR2 FRNEEI. The V end was cut by 0 bases, the J end by 0 bases, with 6 bases between. The CDR3 consists of 14 residues. This CDR3 reads CASSLYCSSYEQYF. The CDR3 bases that were read are TGTGCCAGCAGTCTGTATTGCAGCTCCTATGAACAGTAC.

Regarding this clone: Mouse germline and gene names are used. Sequencing ends 1 residue short of the CDR3 end; the germline J gene provides the rest. The chain uses TRBV29 and TRBJ1-1; TRBD1 matches 12 bases. CDR3 length: 16 residues. Germline CDR1 and CDR2: MSHET and SYDVDS. The ends lost 5 bases at V and 3 bases at J; junction bases unmatched: 7. CDR3 bases read: TGTGCTAGCAGTACCAGGGACAGGGGGCGGGACACAGAAGTCTTC. Its translation is CASSTRDRGRDTEVF. The entire CDR3 protein reads CASSTRDRGRDTEVFF.

In regard to this clone: Gene names follow the mouse nomenclature. The read ends 1 residue early relative to the CDR3; the germline J gene fills the gap. The chain combines TRBV3 with TRBJ2-5, with 13 bases fitting TRBD2. V shed 5 bases, J shed 8 bases, and the junction held 10 bases outside the gene matches. CDR1 is SNHLY, CDR2 FYNGKV, per germline (reference sequence). The CDR3 totals 16 residues. The CDR3 sequence is CASSPQTGTGGGTQYF. The part of the CDR3 DNA that was read is TGTGCCAGCAGCCCCCAAACCGGGACTGGGGGGGGCACCCAGTAC.

This clone was counted a few times. The genes are named according to mouse. The CDR3 goes on 1 residue after the read ends, and that part is filled in from the germline J gene. The chain employs TRBV26 and TRBJ2-3; TRBD2 matches at 8 bases. Germline CDR1 is KGHPV and CDR2 is FQNQEV (reference sequence). The CDR3 is 16 amino acids. The V and J ends lost 3 bases and 1 base, in that order; junction bases with no gene match: 6. Here the CDR3 reads CASSLNWGTGAETLYF. The covered CDR3 bases are TGTGCCAGCAGTCTAAACTGGGGGACGGGTGCAGAAACGCTGTAT.